These T cell receptor beta chains were read from a single sample in a study of blood T cell repertoires in COVID-19. Repertoires were generated with immunoSEQ multiplex PCR, while TCRdb's copy carries only in-frame clones and drops some. The top ten clones hold about 15% of a sample with around 270,000 clones, 80% to 85% of them seen once. Specimen: peripheral blood. The receptor set was obtained from a person aged 70 to 85 with COVID-19, enrolled during active disease. CDR3s leave out the opening cysteine and the closing phenylalanine or tryptophan.

V gene: TRBV9
CDR3 protein: ASSAEDRGLTEAF

V gene: TRBV7-9
CDR3 protein: ASSPSEGVKTDTQY

V gene: TRBV13
CDR3 protein: ASSPTGFGETQY

V gene: TRBV9
CDR3 protein: ASSRQGHTDTQY

V gene: TRBV19
CDR3 protein: ASRLSNNEQF

V gene: TRBV6-5
CDR3 protein: ASRHKTSTGELF

V gene: TRBV6-5
CDR3 protein: ASSGRGINEQF

V gene: TRBV9
CDR3 protein: ASSTRLAAGELF

V gene: TRBV28
CDR3 protein: ASSRQGMVEKLF

V gene: TRBV5-5
CDR3 protein: ASSDQGAAVYGYT

V gene: TRBV15
CDR3 protein: ATSGRLAEETQY

V gene: TRBV19
CDR3 protein: ASSRSRENTGELF

V gene: TRBV7-9
CDR3 protein: ASSLLAGGGEKLF

V gene: TRBV7-8
CDR3 protein: ASSLRRGINEQF

V gene: TRBV5-3
CDR3 protein: ARTGTSSGNTIY

V gene: TRBV7-2
CDR3 protein: ASSLGLAGGVDTQY